This paragraph reports one TCR beta chain. Sequencing was performed with immunoSEQ multiplex PCR; in TCRdb, only in-frame clones are kept and a portion is missing. Of some 150,000 clones in the sample, around 77% were seen once. This sample was taken from a study of cytotoxic CD8 clonotypes in ibrutinib-treated CLL. Germline V gene sequence: CDR1 MDHEN, CDR2 SYDVKM. The CDR3 loop spans 15 amino acids. J was trimmed by 0 bases and V by 7 bases; bases with no gene match: 6. The clonotype was recovered from a human donor with chronic lymphocytic leukemia. Sample: PBMCs, taken after 12 months of ibrutinib treatment. The chain has TRBV28 and TRBJ1-5; 7 bases match TRBD1. This CDR3 reads CASTPRGYSNQPQHF. DNA for the CDR3: TGTGCCAGCACTCCCAGGGGGTATAGCAATCAGCCCCAGCATTTT.